Included here is one TCR beta chain sequence, with context. This entry comes from a study of blood T cell repertoires in COVID-19. Some clones are missing from TCRdb's copy, which holds only in-frame ones; the method was immunoSEQ multiplex PCR. The table includes approximately 230,000 clones, under 90% detected once. V dropped 5 bases and J dropped 0; count of bases not matched to a gene: 16. This CDR3 comprises 19 residues. Looked up from germline, CDR1 is LNHDA and CDR2 is SQIVND (reference sequence). This TCR came from a middle-aged man who had recovered from COVID-19. This rearrangement joins TRBV19 to TRBJ1-5; the match to TRBD1 covers 7 bases. The sample taken for sequencing was PBMCs or T cells enriched from blood (not recorded which). The CDR3 nucleotides read TGTGCCAGTAGTGACGCAGTCCGGGACAGATATTATAGCAATCAGCCCCAGCATTTT. Its protein is CASSDAVRDRYYSNQPQHF.